This T cell receptor (beta chain) was identified in a study of blood T cell repertoires in COVID-19. Across the whole study: Samples of COVID-19 (acute and convalescent) were obtained from the United States, Italy and Spain.

The protocol was immunoSEQ multiplex PCR, while the TCRdb copy is restricted to in-frame clones and leaves out a portion. Among tens of thousands of clones listed, about 91% were seen once. Germline CDR1 reads KGHSH; CDR2 reads LQKENI. The CDR3 sequence is 14 residues long. The V end lost 3 bases, the J end lost 4 bases, and 11 bases lay between the germline ends. This chain links TRBV18 with TRBJ2-3; D remains unclear. The sequencing sample was made of peripheral blood. This receptor was obtained from an older woman with active or convalescent COVID-19. CDR3 in amino acids: CASSPLGSSDTQYF. CDR3 DNA: TGTGCCAGCTCACCCCTAGGTTCCTCAGATACGCAGTATTTT.